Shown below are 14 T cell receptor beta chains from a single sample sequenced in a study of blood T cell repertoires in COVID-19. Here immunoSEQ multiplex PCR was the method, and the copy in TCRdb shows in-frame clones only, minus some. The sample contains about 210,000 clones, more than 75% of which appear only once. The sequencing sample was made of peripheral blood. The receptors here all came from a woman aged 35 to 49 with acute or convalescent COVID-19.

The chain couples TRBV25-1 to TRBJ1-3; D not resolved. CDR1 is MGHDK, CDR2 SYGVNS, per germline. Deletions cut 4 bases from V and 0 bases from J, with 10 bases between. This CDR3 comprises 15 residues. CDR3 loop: CASSVRESSGNTIYF. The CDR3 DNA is TGTGCCAGCAGTGTCCGGGAAAGCTCTGGAAACACCATATATTTT.

The CDR3 spells CASSWTGQTEAFF. DNA of the CDR3: TGTGCCAGCAGTTGGACAGGGCAAACTGAAGCTTTCTTT. The gene calls are TRBV6-6 and TRBJ1-1; 8 nucleotides line up with TRBD1. Germline V lookup: CDR1 MNHNY, CDR2 SVGAGI (reference sequence). Germline trimming cut 4 bases from V and 5 bases from J; bases unmatched to any gene: 3. This CDR3 has 13 residues.

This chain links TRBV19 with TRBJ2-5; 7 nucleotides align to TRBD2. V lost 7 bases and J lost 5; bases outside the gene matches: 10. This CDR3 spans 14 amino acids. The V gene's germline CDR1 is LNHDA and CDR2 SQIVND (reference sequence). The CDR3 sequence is CASIGGLDGETQYF. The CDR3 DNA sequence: TGTGCCAGTATTGGCGGACTAGACGGGGAGACCCAGTACTTC.

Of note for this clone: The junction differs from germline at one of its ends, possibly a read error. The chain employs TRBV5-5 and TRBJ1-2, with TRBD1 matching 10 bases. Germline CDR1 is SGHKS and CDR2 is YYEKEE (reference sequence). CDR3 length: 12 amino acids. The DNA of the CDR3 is TGTGCCAGCAGCTACCCCCGGGACAGGGGTCACTTC. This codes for CASSYPRDRGHF.

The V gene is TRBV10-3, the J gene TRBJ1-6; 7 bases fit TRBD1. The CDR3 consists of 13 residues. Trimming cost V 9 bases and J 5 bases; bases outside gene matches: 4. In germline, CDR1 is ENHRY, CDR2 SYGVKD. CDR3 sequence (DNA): TGTGCCATTTCAGACAGGGATAATTCACCCCTCCACTTT. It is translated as CAISDRDNSPLHF.

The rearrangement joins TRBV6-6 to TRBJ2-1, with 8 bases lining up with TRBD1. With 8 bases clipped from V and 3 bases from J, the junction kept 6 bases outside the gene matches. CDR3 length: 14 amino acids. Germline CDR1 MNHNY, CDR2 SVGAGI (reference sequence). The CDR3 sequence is CASGQTGVYNEQFF. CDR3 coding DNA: TGTGCCAGCGGACAGACAGGGGTCTACAATGAGCAGTTCTTC.

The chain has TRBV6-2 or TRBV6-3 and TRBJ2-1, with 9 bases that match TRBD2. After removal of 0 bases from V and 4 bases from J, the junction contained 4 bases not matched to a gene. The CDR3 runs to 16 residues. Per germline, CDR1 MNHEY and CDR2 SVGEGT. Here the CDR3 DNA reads TGTGCCAGCAGTTACTCTGGAAGCGGGAGGTACAATGAGCAGTTCTTC. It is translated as CASSYSGSGRYNEQFF.

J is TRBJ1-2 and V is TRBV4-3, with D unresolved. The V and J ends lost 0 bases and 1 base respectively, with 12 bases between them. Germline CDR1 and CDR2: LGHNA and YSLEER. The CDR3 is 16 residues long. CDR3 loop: CASSQDPSKINYGYTF. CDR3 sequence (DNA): TGCGCCAGCAGCCAAGATCCCAGTAAAATTAACTATGGCTACACCTTC.

CDR3 loop: CAISAGQDMDEQYF. The DNA of the CDR3 is TGTGCCATCAGTGCGGGACAGGATATGGACGAGCAGTACTTC. The J gene is TRBJ2-7, the V gene TRBV10-3, with 8 bases lining up with TRBD1. Germline trimming cut 4 bases from V and 5 bases from J; bases unmatched to any gene: 7. This CDR3 is built from 14 residues. CDR1 ENHRY and CDR2 SYGVKD come from the germline V gene.

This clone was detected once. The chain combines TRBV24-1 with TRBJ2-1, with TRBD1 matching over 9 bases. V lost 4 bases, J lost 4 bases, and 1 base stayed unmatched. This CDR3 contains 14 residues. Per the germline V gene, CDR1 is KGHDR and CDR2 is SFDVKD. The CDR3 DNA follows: TGTGCCACCAGTGAGGGGACAGGGTACAATGAGCAGTTCTTC. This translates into CATSEGTGYNEQFF.

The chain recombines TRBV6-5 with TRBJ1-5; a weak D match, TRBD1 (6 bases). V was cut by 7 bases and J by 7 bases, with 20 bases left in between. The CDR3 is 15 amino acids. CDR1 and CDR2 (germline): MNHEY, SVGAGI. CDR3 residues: CASTPGLSGDQPQHF. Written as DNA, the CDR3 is TGTGCCAGCACCCCTGGATTATCAGGGGACCAGCCCCAGCATTTT.

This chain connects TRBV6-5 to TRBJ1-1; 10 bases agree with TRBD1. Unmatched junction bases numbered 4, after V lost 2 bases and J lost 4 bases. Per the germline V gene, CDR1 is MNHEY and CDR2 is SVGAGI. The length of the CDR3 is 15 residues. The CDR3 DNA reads TGTGCCAGCAGTTACCGGACAGGGGGGAGCACTGAAGCTTTCTTT. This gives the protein CASSYRTGGSTEAFF.

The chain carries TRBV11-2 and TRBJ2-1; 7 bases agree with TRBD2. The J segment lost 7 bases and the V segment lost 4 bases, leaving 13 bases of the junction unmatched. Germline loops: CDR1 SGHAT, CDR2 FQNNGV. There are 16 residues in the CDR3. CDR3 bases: TGTGCCAGCAGCTCCCCGACTGGGAGGGGTGGAAATGAGCAGTTCTTC. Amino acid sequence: CASSSPTGRGGNEQFF. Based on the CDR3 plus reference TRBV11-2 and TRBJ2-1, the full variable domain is EAGVAQSPRYKIIEKRQSVAFWCNPISGHATLYWYQQILGQGPKLLIQFQNNGVVDDSQLPKDRFSAERLKGVDSTLKIQPAKLEDSAVYLCASSSPTGRGGNEQFFGPGTRLTVL.

Written as DNA, the CDR3 is TGCGCCAGCAGCCACAGAGCGGGGGACACCGGGGAGCTGTTTTTT. Translation: CASSHRAGDTGELFF. The chain employs TRBV4-1 and TRBJ2-2; 8 bases map to TRBD2. The CDR3 has 15 residues. Germline V gives CDR1 MGHRA, CDR2 YSYEKL. V was clipped by 3 bases and J by 3 bases; unmatched bases: 3.